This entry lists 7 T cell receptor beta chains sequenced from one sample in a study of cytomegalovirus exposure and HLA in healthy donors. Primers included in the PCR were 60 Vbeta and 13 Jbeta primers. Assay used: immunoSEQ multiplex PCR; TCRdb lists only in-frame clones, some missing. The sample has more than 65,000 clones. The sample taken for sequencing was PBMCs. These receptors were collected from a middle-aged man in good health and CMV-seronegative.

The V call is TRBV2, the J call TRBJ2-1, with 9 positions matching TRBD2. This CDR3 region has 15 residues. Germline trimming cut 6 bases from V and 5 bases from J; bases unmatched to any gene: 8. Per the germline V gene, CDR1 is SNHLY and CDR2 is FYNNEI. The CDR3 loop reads CASRVRTSANNEQFF. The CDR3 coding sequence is TGTGCCAGCAGGGTCAGGACTAGCGCCAACAATGAGCAGTTCTTC.

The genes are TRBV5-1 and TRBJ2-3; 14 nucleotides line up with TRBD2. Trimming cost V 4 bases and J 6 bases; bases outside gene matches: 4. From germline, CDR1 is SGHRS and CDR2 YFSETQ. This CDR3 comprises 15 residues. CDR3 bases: TGCGCCAGCAGCGGGACTAGCGGGGGCCTCGATACGCAGTATTTT. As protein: CASSGTSGGLDTQYF.

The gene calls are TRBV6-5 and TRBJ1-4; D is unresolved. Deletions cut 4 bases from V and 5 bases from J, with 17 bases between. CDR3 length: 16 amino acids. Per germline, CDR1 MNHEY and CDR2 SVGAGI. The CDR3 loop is CASSSRPGMANEKLFF. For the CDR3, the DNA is TGTGCCAGCAGTTCGAGGCCCGGGATGGCGAATGAAAAACTGTTTTTT.

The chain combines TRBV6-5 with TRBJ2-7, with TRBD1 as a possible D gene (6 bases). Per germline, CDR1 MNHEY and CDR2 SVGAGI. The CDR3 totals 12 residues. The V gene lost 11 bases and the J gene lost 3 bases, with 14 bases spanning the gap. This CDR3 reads CASGRQVYEQYF. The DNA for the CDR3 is TGTGCCTCGGGTCGACAGGTCTACGAGCAGTACTTC.

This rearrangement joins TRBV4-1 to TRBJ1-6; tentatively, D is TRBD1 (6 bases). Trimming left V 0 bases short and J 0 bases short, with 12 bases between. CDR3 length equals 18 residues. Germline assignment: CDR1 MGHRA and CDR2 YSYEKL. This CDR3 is CASSQDGTQSSYNSPLHF. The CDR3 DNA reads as TGCGCCAGCAGCCAAGATGGGACACAGAGCTCCTATAATTCACCCCTCCACTTT.

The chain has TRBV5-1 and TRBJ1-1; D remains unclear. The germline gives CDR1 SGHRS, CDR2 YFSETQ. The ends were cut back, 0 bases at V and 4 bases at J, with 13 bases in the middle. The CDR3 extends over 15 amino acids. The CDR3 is CASSLAPGSGTEAFF. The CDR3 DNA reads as TGCGCCAGCAGCTTGGCTCCGGGGTCTGGCACTGAAGCTTTCTTT.

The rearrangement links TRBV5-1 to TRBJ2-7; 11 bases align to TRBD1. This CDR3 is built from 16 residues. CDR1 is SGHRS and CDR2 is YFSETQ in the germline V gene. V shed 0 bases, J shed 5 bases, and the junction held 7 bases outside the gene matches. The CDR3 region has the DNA TGCGCCAGCAGCTTGGACGGACAGGGGGCCGCCGACGAGCAGTACTTC. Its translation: CASSLDGQGAADEQYF.